This section outlines one T cell receptor beta chain sequence together with its context. In the PCR, 60 Vbeta and 13 Jbeta primers were used. The table came from immunoSEQ multiplex PCR; TCRdb's copy has only in-frame clones and leaves some out. The sample holds approximately 80,000 clones; about 60% are singletons and the top ten take 15%. This CDR3 region has 14 residues. Trimming cost V 2 bases and J 3 bases, with 11 bases left between them. The V gene's germline CDR1 is GTSNPN and CDR2 SVGIG (reference sequence). This sample was taken from a study of cytomegalovirus exposure and HLA in healthy donors. About the research overall: T cells numbering around 180 million yielded approximately 120 million unique TCR beta sequences in an earlier analysis.

The TCR was taken from a woman between 35 and 50 years old in good health and CMV-seropositive. This chain links TRBV30 with TRBJ1-5, with D perhaps TRBD1 (6 bases). The sample consisted of PBMCs. CDR3 in amino acids: CAWSLGQLNQPQHF. The CDR3 DNA reads TGTGCCTGGAGTCTAGGACAGCTCAATCAGCCCCAGCATTTT.